A selection of T cell receptor beta chains follows, all from one sample in a study of beta chain features in type 1 diabetes. The assay was immunoSEQ multiplex PCR, and TCRdb's table has in-frame clones only and misses some. The profile covers more than 300,000 clones, with over 10% appearing a single time and roughly 0.0097% taken by the ten largest. Sequenced input: naive CD4+ T cells from blood. The receptors here all came from a woman aged 18-29 years with type 1 diabetes. CDR3s include the opening cysteine and the closing phenylalanine or tryptophan. The order of the fields is clone size, V gene, D gene, J gene, CDR3 protein, CDR3 DNA. A D gene is named only where the DNA matches it firmly. A clone size is listed for some rows: how often the clone was seen (once, few, many), or a class if it is expanded.

clone_size: once; v_call: TRBV18; d_call: TRBD2; j_call: TRBJ2-1; cdr3_aa: CASSPLGLAGGNEQFF; cdr3_nt: TGTGCCAGCTCACCGCTCGGGCTAGCGGGTGGAAATGAGCAGTTCTTC
clone_size: NA; v_call: TRBV25-1; d_call: NA; j_call: TRBJ2-2; cdr3_aa: CASSGSSQSFTGELFF; cdr3_nt: TGTGCCAGCAGTGGCTCCTCCCAGTCGTTCACCGGGGAGCTGTTTTTT
clone_size: few; v_call: TRBV28; d_call: NA; j_call: TRBJ1-1; cdr3_aa: CASRSPSRGKGDTEAFF; cdr3_nt: TGTGCCAGCAGGTCCCCCAGCAGGGGTAAGGGGGACACTGAAGCTTTCTTT
clone_size: few; v_call: TRBV28; d_call: NA; j_call: TRBJ2-4; cdr3_aa: CASSSTEDIQYF; cdr3_nt: TGTGCCAGCAGTTCAACAGAAGACATTCAGTACTTC
clone_size: few; v_call: TRBV6-5; d_call: TRBD1; j_call: TRBJ2-6; cdr3_aa: CASSLDRGHNVLTF; cdr3_nt: TGTGCCAGCAGTCTTGACAGGGGTCACAACGTCCTGACTTTC
clone_size: few; v_call: TRBV5-1; d_call: NA; j_call: TRBJ2-1; cdr3_aa: CASSTGTINEQFF; cdr3_nt: TGCGCCAGCAGCACAGGGACTATCAATGAGCAGTTCTTC
clone_size: few; v_call: TRBV29-1; d_call: NA; j_call: TRBJ1-2; cdr3_aa: CSALEGAINYGYTF; cdr3_nt: TGCAGCGCCCTGGAAGGGGCGATTAACTATGGCTACACCTTC
clone_size: few; v_call: TRBV2; d_call: NA; j_call: TRBJ2-1; cdr3_aa: CASRLGGYNEQFF; cdr3_nt: TGTGCCAGCAGGTTAGGGGGATACAATGAGCAGTTCTTC
clone_size: NA; v_call: TRBV7-2; d_call: TRBD1; j_call: TRBJ2-7; cdr3_aa: CASSLVGQVTYEQYF; cdr3_nt: TGTGCCAGCAGCTTAGTGGGACAGGTTACCTACGAGCAGTACTTC
clone_size: NA; v_call: TRBV2; d_call: NA; j_call: TRBJ1-6; cdr3_aa: CASSEGDSLLSPLHF; cdr3_nt: TGTGCCAGCAGTGAAGGTGACAGTCTGTTGTCACCCCTCCACTTT
clone_size: NA; v_call: TRBV4-1; d_call: NA; j_call: TRBJ1-1; cdr3_aa: CASSQIQGWAFF; cdr3_nt: TGCGCCAGCAGCCAAATACAGGGCTGGGCTTTCTTT
clone_size: few; v_call: TRBV5-1; d_call: TRBD1; j_call: TRBJ2-5; cdr3_aa: CASSLTGVETQYF; cdr3_nt: TGCGCCAGCAGCTTGACAGGGGTAGAGACCCAGTACTTC
clone_size: NA; v_call: TRBV6-5; d_call: NA; j_call: TRBJ2-2; cdr3_aa: CASSYIVPGELFF; cdr3_nt: TGTGCCAGCAGTTACATAGTCCCGGGGGAGCTGTTTTTT
clone_size: NA; v_call: TRBV5-1; d_call: TRBD1; j_call: TRBJ1-1; cdr3_aa: CASSLEGQGARAFF; cdr3_nt: TGCGCCAGCAGCTTGGAGGGACAGGGGGCGCGAGCTTTCTTT
clone_size: NA; v_call: TRBV5-4; d_call: NA; j_call: TRBJ1-2; cdr3_aa: CASSLLPGRDGYTF; cdr3_nt: TGTGCCAGCAGCTTGTTGCCAGGGAGGGATGGCTACACCTTC
clone_size: NA; v_call: TRBV2; d_call: TRBD1; j_call: TRBJ1-5; cdr3_aa: CASSRTGRINQPQHF; cdr3_nt: TGTGCCAGCAGTCGGACAGGGCGAATCAATCAGCCCCAGCATTTT
clone_size: NA; v_call: TRBV28; d_call: TRBD1; j_call: TRBJ1-4; cdr3_aa: CASTSEGTGWEKLFF; cdr3_nt: TGTGCCAGCACCTCCGAGGGGACAGGGTGGGAAAAACTGTTTTTT
clone_size: NA; v_call: TRBV28; d_call: TRBD2; j_call: TRBJ2-3; cdr3_aa: CASSPFRLADSTDTQYF; cdr3_nt: TGTGCCAGCAGTCCTTTTCGACTAGCGGATAGCACAGATACGCAGTATTTT
clone_size: NA; v_call: TRBV5-4; d_call: NA; j_call: TRBJ1-1; cdr3_aa: CASSFNRNTEAFF; cdr3_nt: TGTGCCAGCAGCTTTAACAGGAACACTGAAGCTTTCTTT
clone_size: NA; v_call: TRBV6-5; d_call: NA; j_call: TRBJ1-2; cdr3_aa: CASSSARFGYTF; cdr3_nt: TGTGCCAGCAGTAGCGCGAGGTTTGGCTACACCTTC
clone_size: few; v_call: TRBV7-9; d_call: NA; j_call: TRBJ1-2; cdr3_aa: CASSPGPYTF; cdr3_nt: TGTGCCAGCAGCCCAGGGCCCTACACCTTC
clone_size: few; v_call: TRBV29-1; d_call: NA; j_call: TRBJ2-3; cdr3_aa: CSVKGRHSDTQYF; cdr3_nt: TGCAGCGTGAAGGGGCGGCATTCAGATACGCAGTATTTT
clone_size: NA; v_call: TRBV5-6; d_call: NA; j_call: TRBJ2-7; cdr3_aa: CASSDRITYEQYF; cdr3_nt: TGTGCCAGCAGCGACAGGATCACCTACGAGCAGTACTTC
clone_size: few; v_call: TRBV15; d_call: NA; j_call: TRBJ1-5; cdr3_aa: CATSRDLPVNSNQPQHF; cdr3_nt: TGTGCCACCAGCAGAGATCTCCCCGTAAATAGCAATCAGCCCCAGCATTTT
clone_size: few; v_call: TRBV29-1; d_call: TRBD1; j_call: TRBJ2-7; cdr3_aa: CTTRTGDEQYF; cdr3_nt: TGCACCACGCGGACAGGGGACGAGCAGTACTTC
clone_size: few; v_call: TRBV2; d_call: NA; j_call: TRBJ2-3; cdr3_aa: CASSDQTDTQYF; cdr3_nt: TGTGCCAGCAGTGACCAGACAGATACGCAGTATTTT